The 14 T cell receptor beta chains below come from one sample, sequenced in a study of CD8+CD57+ T cells in acquired aplastic anemia. Using genomic DNA as the template, TCR beta VDJ and CDR3 profiling was carried out. TCRdb redid the calling of the reads with MiXCR, one entry per CDR3 protein. Of 180,000 or so distinct CDR3 sequences in the sample, just over 45% were seen once. The specimen was sorted CD4+, CD8+, or CD8+CD57+ T cells (not recorded which) from PBMCs. The receptors were gathered from a human donor in good health.

A remark on this clonotype: The CDR3 does not end in the conserved phenylalanine or tryptophan, so this is likely a read error. This chain joins TRBV10-2 and TRBJ2-5; 10 bases agree with TRBD1. Germline V lookup: CDR1 WSHSY, CDR2 SAAADI. CDR3 length equals 15 residues. The CDR3 DNA is TGCGCCAGCAGAGACAGGGGGCTAGGATCAGAGGCCCAGTACTGC. This codes for CASRDRGLGSEAQYC.

This clonotype was observed at least ten times. The V gene is TRBV24-1, the J gene TRBJ2-2; TRBD1 is a possible D gene (6 bases). The CDR3 is 13 amino acids. The V end was cut by 10 bases, the J end by 0 bases, with 8 bases between. CDR1 is KGHDR, CDR2 SFDVKD, per germline. CDR3 bases: TGTGCCACAGCAGGGGCGAACACCGGGGAGCTGTTTTTT. It specifies CATAGANTGELFF.

This clonotype was picked up a small number of times. The chain uses TRBV29-1 and TRBJ2-2, with D perhaps TRBD1 (6 bases). The CDR3 is made up of 11 amino acids. CDR1 is SQVTM and CDR2 is ANQGSEA in the germline V gene. V lost 0 bases to trimming and J lost 10 bases, with 6 bases between them. CDR3 nucleotides: TGCAGCGTTGAAGAGGGGGCGGAGCTGTTTTTT. The encoded protein is CSVEEGAELFF.

This clonotype occurred many times. The chain recombines TRBV4-1 with TRBJ2-1; a weak D match, TRBD2 (5 bases). Germline CDR1 MGHRA, CDR2 YSYEKL. The CDR3 consists of 17 residues. V was pared by 3 bases and J by 1 base, with 16 bases between. CDR3 in DNA: TGCGCCAGCAGCCATCCTATGGGTCCGGGGTCCTACAATGAGCAGTTCTTC. It encodes CASSHPMGPGSYNEQFF.

Many counts were recorded for this clonotype. J is TRBJ1-4 and V is TRBV29-1, with a possible D match to TRBD1 (5 bases). V lost 7 bases, J lost 4 bases, and 7 bases lay in between. The CDR3 covers 11 residues. Germline V gives CDR1 SQVTM, CDR2 ANQGSEA. CDR3 sequence reads: CSGGYNEKLFF. The DNA for the CDR3 is TGCAGCGGGGGGTATAATGAAAAACTGTTTTTT. The full variable domain, in which reference TRBV29-1 and TRBJ1-4 provide the parts outside the CDR3, is SAVISQKPSRDICQRGTSLTIQCQVDSQVTMMFWYRQQPGQSLTLIATANQGSEATYESGFVIDKFPISRPNLTFSTLTVSNMSPEDSSIYLCSGGYNEKLFFGSGTQLSVL.

The table lists this clonotype with many counts. The chain couples TRBV20-1 to TRBJ1-1; D unclear. This CDR3 comprises 13 residues. Trimming removed 2 bases from V and 1 base from J, with 8 bases in between. Germline V gives CDR1 DFQATT, CDR2 SNEGSKA (reference sequence). The CDR3 DNA sequence: TGCAGTGCTAGACCGGATCCGAACACTGAAGCTTTCTTT. As protein: CSARPDPNTEAFF.

J is TRBJ2-3 and V is TRBV12-3 or TRBV12-4; 11 bases are shared with TRBD2. J was trimmed by 0 bases and V by 2 bases; bases with no gene match: 4. The CDR3 consists of 17 residues. The CDR3 nucleotides are TGTGCCAGCAGTTTAAGTCGACTAGCGGGGAGCACAGATACGCAGTATTTT. Translated, it gives CASSLSRLAGSTDTQYF.

This clonotype occurred many times. The V call is TRBV6-1, the J call TRBJ2-7; a possible D gene is TRBD1 (6 bases). This CDR3 region has 14 residues. Trimming removed 7 bases at V and 2 bases at J, with 15 bases between. CDR1 is MNHNS and CDR2 is SASEGT in the germline V gene. The CDR3 coding sequence is TGTGCCAGCACCAAAAGGACAGCTCCCTACGAGCAGTACTTC. Residues: CASTKRTAPYEQYF.

V gene TRBV10-3 combines with J gene TRBJ1-1; 7 nucleotides line up with TRBD1. The CDR3 is made up of 15 amino acids. V shed 10 bases and J 2 bases; nucleotides not matched to a gene: 13. Germline V lookup: CDR1 ENHRY, CDR2 SYGVKD. CDR3: CATRGGGGINTEAFF. The DNA for the CDR3 is TGTGCCACCAGGGGAGGGGGCGGCATTAACACTGAAGCTTTCTTT.

V is TRBV2 and J is TRBJ1-2; tentative D call: TRBD1 (5 bases). Germline lookup yields CDR1 SNHLY and CDR2 FYNNEI. The CDR3 consists of 12 residues. The V end lost 7 bases, the J end lost 5 bases, and 11 bases lay between the germline ends. The CDR3 loop is CASTQRGYGYTF. As DNA, the CDR3 is TGTGCCAGCACCCAGCGGGGGTATGGCTACACCTTC.

This clonotype was picked up many times. This chain uses TRBV20-1 with TRBJ1-2, with a weak D call TRBD1 (6 bases). Trimming took 0 bases from V and 6 from J, leaving 8 bases between them. CDR1 DFQATT and CDR2 SNEGSKA come from the germline V gene (reference sequence). This CDR3 is built from 12 residues. The CDR3 region is CSARDWGHGYTF. The CDR3 DNA reads TGCAGTGCTAGAGATTGGGGGCATGGCTACACCTTC.

V is TRBV2 and J is TRBJ2-1; D call uncertain. CDR1 is SNHLY, CDR2 FYNNEI, per germline. Trimming left V 6 bases short and J 12 bases short, with 9 bases between. The CDR3 totals 10 residues. The CDR3 sequence is CASSPLRQFF. DNA for the CDR3: TGTGCCAGCAGCCCGCTAAGGCAGTTCTTC.

The chain links TRBV7-7 to TRBJ2-5, with D unresolved. Germline assignment: CDR1 SSHAT and CDR2 FNYEAQ (reference sequence). CDR3 length: 15 amino acids. The V and J ends lost 1 base and 3 bases respectively, with 12 bases between them. Written as DNA, the CDR3 is TGTGCCAGCAGCTTAGGCGCGGAGTTAAAAGAGACCCAGTACTTC. It yields the protein CASSLGAELKETQYF.

This chain links TRBV29-1 with TRBJ1-2; 9 bases line up with TRBD1. With 6 bases clipped from V and 3 bases from J, the junction kept 8 bases outside the gene matches. The length of the CDR3 is 14 residues. The V gene's germline CDR1 is SQVTM and CDR2 ANQGSEA. The CDR3 loop is CSVVRDRDDYGYTF. CDR3 DNA: TGCAGCGTAGTCCGGGACAGGGATGACTATGGCTACACCTTC.